This T cell receptor (beta chain) originates from a study of Ad26.COV2.S vaccination and SARS-CoV-2 variants. Study details: Sample donor was a member of the COV1001 Ad26.COV2.S trial arm.

With regard to this clone: Its cognate antigen is unknown.

General study results and limits: Reportedly, spike-specific CD8+ and CD4+ T cell responses achieved substantial breadth once vaccination had taken place.

Libraries were prepared by immunoSEQ multiplex PCR; TCRdb keeps only in-frame clonotypes and omits some of them. The sample consists of 350,000 to 400,000 clones, approximately 86% of them appearing once. The V and J ends lost 5 bases and 15 bases respectively, with 17 bases between them. Germline V CDR1 and CDR2: KGHSH, LQKENI. The CDR3 consists of 12 residues. Treatment specified: roughly 19 received Ad26.COV2.S at low or high dose, single or two shots; roughly 5 received placebo; per-sample allocation not given. Samples analyzed were those drawn on day 63 after the first vaccine or placebo injection. The shot given was an Ad26 vector that makes Wuhan-strain SARS-CoV-2 spike.

The specimen comprised peripheral blood, sampled in a trial of Ad26.COV2.S vaccine versus placebo. The V gene is TRBV18, the J gene TRBJ2-1, with TRBD1 as a possible D gene (6 bases). The source of this sequence is a person aged 18-65 years who received the Ad26.COV2.S COVID-19 vaccine or a placebo. The chain's CDR3 is CASSLQGADRFF. In nucleotides, the CDR3 is TGTGCCAGCTCATTACAGGGTGCAGACCGGTTCTTC. The variable domain in full, with the rest retrieved from reference TRBV18 and TRBJ2-1, is NAGVMQNPRHLVRRRGQEARLRCSPMKGHSHVYWYRQLPEEGLKFMVYLQKENIIDESGMPKERFSAEFPKEGPSILRIQQVVRGDSAAYFCASSLQGADRFFGPGTRLTVL.